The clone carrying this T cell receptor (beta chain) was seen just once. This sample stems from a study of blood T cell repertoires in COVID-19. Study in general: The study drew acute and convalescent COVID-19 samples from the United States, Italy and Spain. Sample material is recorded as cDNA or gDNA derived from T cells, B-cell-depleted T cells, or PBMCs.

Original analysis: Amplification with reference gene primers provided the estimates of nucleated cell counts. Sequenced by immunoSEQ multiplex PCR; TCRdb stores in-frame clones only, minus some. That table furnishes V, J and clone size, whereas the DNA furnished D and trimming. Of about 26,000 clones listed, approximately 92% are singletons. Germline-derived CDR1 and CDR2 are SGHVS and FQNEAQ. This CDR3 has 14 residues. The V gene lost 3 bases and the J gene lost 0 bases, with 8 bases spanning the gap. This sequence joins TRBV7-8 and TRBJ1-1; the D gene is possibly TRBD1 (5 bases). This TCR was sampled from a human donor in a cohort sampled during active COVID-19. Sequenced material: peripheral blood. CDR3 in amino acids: CASSFGHLNTEAFF. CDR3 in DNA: TGTGCCAGCAGCTTCGGACACTTGAACACTGAAGCTTTCTTT.